A single count supports the clone carrying this T cell receptor beta chain. The antigen is undetermined. A clone one base away is much larger, so this may be a read error. The CDR3 loop spans 15 amino acids. Germline lookup yields CDR1 SGHVS and CDR2 FQNEAQ. The data belong to a study of regulatory T cells in long-lasting Graves disease. Arm-PCR of CDR3 regions and iRepertoire HTBI primers were used to build TCR beta libraries. Original handling: Sequenced samples collectively carried roughly 60 TRBV and around 15 TRBJ segments. MiXCR, run by TCRdb on the multiplex PCR reads, gives a single entry per CDR3 protein. The V and J calls and clone size come from TCRdb's table, not from the authors' own analysis. The top ten clones hold approximately 30% of a sample with a few hundred thousand distinct CDR3 sequences, 20% to 25% of them seen once. Whole-study results and caveats: When disease was persistent, TRBV28, TRBJ1-2 and TRBJ2-5 were the favored segments. Persistent patients shared 2,741 public clonotypes among themselves. Newly diagnosed patients shared fewer, at more than 750.

Time point described: persistent/refractory GD, antithyroid drugs over 5 years with positive TRAb. RNA isolated from PBMCs was used to make the TCR library. EDTA tubes received approximately 9 milliliters of drawn peripheral blood. The material sequenced was peripheral blood mononuclear cells (PBMCs), taken when the disease was refractory, from a patient treated with antithyroid drugs. The J gene is TRBJ2-2, the V gene TRBV7-8; TRBD1 matches 7 bases. This receptor was identified in a woman aged 40 to 50 with Graves disease. The CDR3 DNA reads as TGTGCCGGCAGCCCCTGGACAGGATTCACCGGGGAGCTGTTTTTT. It translates to CAGSPWTGFTGELFF. Full variable domain (rest looked up from reference TRBV7-8 and TRBJ2-2): GAGVSQSPRYKVAKRGQDVALRCDPISGHVSLFWYQQALGQGPEFLTYFQNEAQLDKSGLPSDRFFAERPEGSVSTLKIQRTQQEDSAVYLCAGSPWTGFTGELFFGEGSRLTVL.